The 7 T cell receptor beta chains reported below all come from one sample, sequenced in a study of regulatory T cells in long-lasting Graves disease. HTBI primers from iRepertoire and Arm-PCR of CDR3 regions yielded the TCR beta libraries. One entry per CDR3 protein results from TCRdb running MiXCR on the multiplex PCR reads. The data show hundreds of thousands of distinct CDR3 sequences, around 15% seen once. The sample's time point: newly diagnosed GD, antithyroid drugs for less than 3 months. PBMC-extracted RNA yielded the TCR library. The sample here was peripheral blood mononuclear cells (PBMCs), taken at new diagnosis, from a patient treated with antithyroid drugs. All receptors come from a female donor with Graves disease.

This clonotype has at least ten counts. The chain uses TRBV15 and TRBJ1-1; perhaps TRBD1 as D (5 bases). The CDR3 runs 16 residues. Germline V gives CDR1 LNHNV, CDR2 YYDKDF (reference sequence). The V gene lost 1 base and the J gene lost 3 bases, with 15 bases spanning the gap. In DNA form, the CDR3 reads TGTGCCACCAGCAGAGGCATAACAGGTACCGACACTGAAGCTTTCTTT. It encodes CATSRGITGTDTEAFF. The full variable domain, completed using reference TRBV15 and TRBJ1-1, is DAMVIQNPRYQVTQFGKPVTLSCSQTLNHNVMYWYQQKSSQAPKLLFHYYDKDFNNEADTPDNFQSRRPNTSFCFLDIRSPGLGDTAMYLCATSRGITGTDTEAFFGQGTRLTVV.

This clonotype was counted ten times or more. This chain links TRBV28 with TRBJ2-3; a possible D gene is TRBD2 (5 bases). The germline CDR1 and CDR2 sequences are MDHEN and SYDVKM. The CDR3 sequence is 15 residues long. Deletions cut 2 bases from V and 5 bases from J, with 14 bases between. In DNA, the CDR3 is TGTGCCAGCAGTTTAAGCGGCGGGCGAAAAGATACGCAGTATTTT. Translation gives CASSLSGGRKDTQYF. Full variable domain (rest looked up from reference TRBV28 and TRBJ2-3): DVKVTQSSRYLVKRTGEKVFLECVQDMDHENMFWYRQDPGLGLRLIYFSYDVKMKEKGDIPEGYSVSREKKERFSLILESASTNQTSMYLCASSLSGGRKDTQYFGPGTRLTVL.

This clonotype has only a few counts. A much larger clone is a single base away; this may be a read error. This chain uses TRBV29-1 with TRBJ1-1; a possible D gene is TRBD1 (6 bases). This CDR3 has 13 residues. Deletions cut 1 base from V and 13 bases from J, with 19 bases between. Germline V gives CDR1 SQVTM, CDR2 ANQGSEA. The CDR3 sequence: CSVEGGHLGGVFF. CDR3 sequence (DNA): TGCAGCGTTGAAGGGGGACATTTAGGTGGTGTTTTCTTT.

This clonotype was recorded many times. V usage is TRBV10-3 and J usage is TRBJ1-2; 10 bases line up with TRBD1. Germline values: CDR1 ENHRY, CDR2 SYGVKD. V shed 10 bases, J shed 4 bases, and the junction held 6 bases outside the gene matches. This CDR3 spans 13 amino acids. CDR3 protein: CASGTGAGYGYTF. Written as DNA, the CDR3 is TGTGCCAGCGGGACAGGGGCCGGCTATGGCTACACCTTC.

The chain employs TRBV7-2 and TRBJ1-1; D gene unclear. Deletions cut 2 bases from V and 5 bases from J, with 9 bases between. Looked up from germline, CDR1 is SGHTA and CDR2 is FQGNSA. The CDR3 runs 13 residues. The CDR3 DNA reads TGTGCCAGCAGCTTATGGTTAGTAACTGAAGCTTTCTTT. Its translation is CASSLWLVTEAFF.

A note on this clonotype: Since a much larger clone is just one base distant, this may be a read error. This sequence joins TRBV2 and TRBJ2-4, with D tentatively TRBD2 (6 bases). TRBJ2-7 matches the DNA end more closely, so the J call is doubtful. Per the germline V gene, CDR1 is SNHLY and CDR2 is FYNNEI. The CDR3 is 15 amino acids. CDR3 coding DNA: TGTGCCAGCAGATATCCCTCTAGCGAATTCTGCGAGCAGTACTTC. Protein sequence: CASRYPSSEFCEQYF.

This clonotype was picked up a small number of times. The gene calls are TRBV27 and TRBJ2-1; 11 bases fit TRBD2. Germline V gene lookup returns CDR1 MNHEY and CDR2 SMNVEV (reference sequence). This CDR3 comprises 13 residues. J lost 12 bases, V lost 6 bases, and 7 bases had no gene match. In DNA form, the CDR3 reads TGTGCCAGCAGCCTCACTAGCGGGAGAACGCAGTTCTTC. Amino acid sequence: CASSLTSGRTQFF.